This T cell receptor beta chain was identified in a study of identical twins. Study findings and constraints: Abundant beta clonotypes from cord blood bore fewer insertions; memory repertoires lacked this pattern.

TCRdb recomputed calls from the 5' RACE reads with MiXCR, one row per CDR3 protein. Of roughly 690,000 distinct CDR3 sequences listed, roughly 6% are singletons. V lost 5 bases and J lost 3, with 15 bases in between. This CDR3 has 14 amino acids. CDR1 DFQATT and CDR2 SNEGSKA come from the germline V gene (reference sequence). There are many counts of this clonotype. Antigen unknown. The receptor comes from a man aged 18 to 35 in good health. Sequenced: naive T cells sorted from blood. The rearrangement uses TRBV20-1 and TRBJ2-3, with D possibly TRBD2 on 6 matching bases. CDR3 sequence (DNA): TGCAGTGCTGGCGGACTAACCCGTACAGATACGCAGTATTTT. Residues: CSAGGLTRTDTQYF.